These 24 T cell receptor beta chains originate from one sample sequenced in a study of human T cells and chemical hapten exposure. TCRdb redid the calling of the RACE reads with MiXCR, one entry per CDR3 protein. The repertoire holds about 71,000 distinct CDR3 sequences, with roughly 9.2% as singletons. Time point of the sample: patch test 1, 2 weeks after DPC sensitization. Treatment specified: therapeutic diphenylcyclopropenone sensitization with weekly scalp DPC. The material was whole blood, obtained in connection with sensitization to the hapten diphenylcyclopropenone (DPC). These receptors were collected from a woman aged 40 to 50 with alopecia areata. Some clones in this sample may be carry-over from other donors' samples.

This clonotype was observed at least ten times. This chain joins TRBV20-1 and TRBJ1-6, with D hard to call. Germline assignment: CDR1 DFQATT and CDR2 SNEGSKA (reference sequence). The length of the CDR3 is 13 residues. V dropped 6 bases and J dropped 3 bases, with 9 bases sitting between them. The CDR3: CSALDNYNSPLHF. For the CDR3, the DNA is TGCAGTGCCCTAGACAACTATAATTCACCCCTCCACTTT.

This clonotype was detected ten times or more. The genes are TRBV4-3 and TRBJ2-2; TRBD2 aligns across 7 bases. CDR3 length: 16 amino acids. After removal of 5 bases from V and 5 bases from J, the junction contained 11 bases not matched to a gene. From germline, CDR1 is LGHNA and CDR2 YSLEER. The CDR3 coding sequence is TGCGCCAGCAGCGTAAGGGCTAGCGGTCAAACCGGGGAGCTGTTTTTT. As protein: CASSVRASGQTGELFF.

CDR3 sequence (DNA): TGCAGCGCCAGGGGTTCCACTGAAGCTTTCTTT. Translated, it gives CSARGSTEAFF. The genes are TRBV29-1 and TRBJ1-1, with D possibly TRBD1 on 6 matching bases. The CDR3 is made up of 11 amino acids. V was trimmed by 7 bases and J by 4 bases, leaving 10 bases between them. Germline V CDR1 and CDR2: SQVTM, ANQGSEA.

In this sample, this clonotype turned up many times. The chain couples TRBV20-1 to TRBJ1-5; the match to TRBD1 covers 9 bases. Germline V gene sequence: CDR1 DFQATT, CDR2 SNEGSKA (reference sequence). Losses at the gene ends were 1 base for V and 5 bases for J; bases not matched to a gene: 3. CDR3 length: 14 residues. CDR3 residues: CSARGGTGHQPQHF. DNA of the CDR3: TGCAGTGCTAGAGGAGGGACAGGGCATCAGCCCCAGCATTTT.

The chain uses TRBV11-2 and TRBJ2-1, with 8 bases identical to TRBD2. Germline V lookup: CDR1 SGHAT, CDR2 FQNNGV. The CDR3 has 15 residues. V was pared by 4 bases and J by 4 bases, with 6 bases of the junction left unmatched. In nucleotides, the CDR3 is TGTGCCAGCAGCTCGTCCCGGGGGGGGTACAATGAGCAGTTCTTC. It specifies CASSSSRGGYNEQFF.

This clonotype has at least ten counts. As DNA, the CDR3 is TGTGCCAGCATCGAGGGGCTGAATAGCAATCAGCCCCAGCATTTT. Translated, it gives CASIEGLNSNQPQHF. This chain uses TRBV28 with TRBJ1-5, with D possibly being TRBD1 (5 bases). V was shortened by 7 bases and J by 0 bases, with 13 bases between the two germline ends. Germline V gene sequence: CDR1 MDHEN, CDR2 SYDVKM. The CDR3 is 15 amino acids.

At least ten counts were recorded for this clonotype. The chain carries TRBV6-5 and TRBJ2-3; 9 bases map to TRBD1. The V segment lost 10 bases and the J segment 1 base; nucleotides outside the gene matches: 12. The CDR3 contains 16 residues. Germline CDR1 is MNHEY and CDR2 is SVGAGI. CDR3 bases: TGTGCCACCACCTTGGTGGGACAGGGACGCACAGATACGCAGTATTTT. It is translated as CATTLVGQGRTDTQYF.

The chain couples TRBV12-3 or TRBV12-4 to TRBJ1-5; TRBD1 matches at 8 bases. The CDR3 consists of 16 residues. J was trimmed by 4 bases and V by 4 bases; bases with no gene match: 9. The CDR3 region is CASSSNRGAGNQPQHF. As DNA, the CDR3 is TGTGCCAGCAGTTCTAACAGGGGGGCAGGGAATCAGCCCCAGCATTTT.

This clonotype was found many times. The chain combines TRBV2 with TRBJ1-2, with a weak D call TRBD1 (5 bases). Trimming stripped 6 bases from V and 8 bases from J, with 10 bases between. The CDR3 contains 11 residues. CDR1 and CDR2 from the germline V gene are SNHLY and FYNNEI. DNA for the CDR3: TGTGCCAGCAGATATCGGGGCGGCTACACCTTC. Translating gives CASRYRGGYTF.

The table lists this clonotype with many counts. The chain uses TRBV7-2 and TRBJ2-7; no clear D. There are 15 residues in the CDR3. Per the germline V gene, CDR1 is SGHTA and CDR2 is FQGNSA. Trimming removed 5 bases at V and 0 bases at J, with 14 bases between. DNA for the CDR3: TGTGCCAGCAGCCCAGCTATGCCCATCTCCTACGAGCAGTACTTC. This codes for CASSPAMPISYEQYF.

This clonotype was counted a few times. The chain uses TRBV12-3 or TRBV12-4 and TRBJ1-4, with 9 positions matching TRBD1. V gave up 8 bases and J gave up 8 bases; unmatched junction bases: 9. The CDR3 has 14 amino acids. This chain's CDR3 is CASSDRGVGEKLFF. The CDR3 bases are TGTGCCAGCTCGGACAGGGGAGTGGGAGAAAAACTGTTTTTT.

This clonotype was seen ten or more times. This chain joins TRBV7-2 and TRBJ2-7; 7 positions match TRBD1. Germline loops: CDR1 SGHTA, CDR2 FQGNSA. The CDR3 has 14 residues. V was pared by 4 bases and J by 3 bases, with 6 bases of the junction left unmatched. The CDR3 sequence is CASSSTGRYYEQYF. The CDR3 bases are TGTGCCAGCAGCTCGACAGGGCGCTACTACGAGCAGTACTTC. Full variable domain (outside the CDR3, taken from reference TRBV7-2 and TRBJ2-7): GAGVSQSPSNKVTEKGKDVELRCDPISGHTALYWYRQSLGQGLEFLIYFQGNSAPDKSGLPSDRFSAERTGGSVSTLTIQRTQQEDSAVYLCASSSTGRYYEQYFGPGTRLTVT.

This clonotype was picked up many times. This chain links TRBV5-5 with TRBJ2-3; D is uncertain. There are 13 residues in the CDR3. Trimming left V 4 bases short and J 0 bases short, with 6 bases between. Germline lookup yields CDR1 SGHKS and CDR2 YYEKEE (reference sequence). The CDR3, as DNA: TGTGCCAGCAGCACTACTAGCACAGATACGCAGTATTTT. It is translated as CASSTTSTDTQYF.

This clonotype was detected many times. The rearrangement links TRBV20-1 to TRBJ1-5; D gene ambiguous. The CDR3 totals 12 residues. V was pared by 7 bases and J by 4 bases, with 11 bases between. CDR1 and CDR2 (germline): DFQATT, SNEGSKA (reference sequence). CDR3 nucleotide sequence: TGCAGTGTGGGAACACTGAATCAGCCCCAGCATTTT. It codes for CSVGTLNQPQHF.

In this sample, this clonotype turned up many times. The chain combines TRBV12-3 or TRBV12-4 with TRBJ2-7; 10 bases are shared with TRBD1. CDR3 length: 14 residues. The V gene end was trimmed by 5 bases and the J gene end by 3 bases; junction bases not matched to a gene: 4. For the CDR3, the DNA is TGTGCCAGCAGTCCCCGGGACAGGGGCTACGAGCAGTACTTC. Its translation: CASSPRDRGYEQYF.

This clonotype has at least ten counts. This chain links TRBV6-5 with TRBJ1-1; 8 positions match TRBD1. Trimming at V came to 6 bases and at J to 7 bases, leaving 10 bases not matched to a gene. The CDR3 is 14 amino acids. The V gene's germline CDR1 is MNHEY and CDR2 SVGAGI. CDR3 nucleotides: TGTGCCAGCAGCCCAGGGGGCGGGTACGGTGAAGCTTTCTTT. Translation: CASSPGGGYGEAFF.

The table lists this clonotype with a few counts. The gene calls are TRBV18 and TRBJ1-1, with D maybe TRBD1 (5 bases). Germline CDR1 is KGHSH and CDR2 is LQKENI. The CDR3 spans 13 residues. V lost 2 bases and J lost 5, with 9 bases in between. The CDR3 spells CASSPGEGTEAFF. The CDR3 DNA sequence: TGTGCCAGCTCACCAGGGGAGGGGACTGAAGCTTTCTTT.

In this sample, this clonotype turned up many times. V is TRBV2 and J is TRBJ2-3; D tentatively fits TRBD1 or TRBD2 (7 bases each). The CDR3 extends over 13 amino acids. Germline V gene sequence: CDR1 SNHLY, CDR2 FYNNEI. V was cut by 9 bases and J by 3 bases, with 13 bases left in between. The CDR3 DNA sequence: TGTGCCAGGGGAGGGGGCTTAACAGATACGCAGTATTTT. Protein: CARGGGLTDTQYF. Full variable domain (rest looked up from reference TRBV2 and TRBJ2-3): EPEVTQTPSHQVTQMGQEVILRCVPISNHLYFYWYRQILGQKVEFLVSFYNNEISEKSEIFDDQFSVERPDGSNFTLKIRSTKLEDSAMYFCARGGGLTDTQYFGPGTRLTVL.

Concerning this clonotype itself: A read error is possible here, since a much larger clone lies one base away. This chain uses TRBV29-1 with TRBJ2-7, with 9 bases matching TRBD1. Looked up from germline, CDR1 is SQVTM and CDR2 is ANQGSEA. The CDR3 has 12 residues. The CDR3 coding sequence is TGCAGCGTGGGACAGGGACAGTACGGGCAGTACTTC. This codes for CSVGQGQYGQYF.

There are many counts of this clonotype. The chain employs TRBV25-1 and TRBJ1-1; maybe TRBD1 (5 bases). Trimming left V 1 base short and J 3 bases short, with 9 bases between. The CDR3 length is 14 residues. Looked up from germline, CDR1 is MGHDK and CDR2 is SYGVNS. DNA for the CDR3: TGTGCCAGCAGTGAATTCGGGGGTGACACTGAAGCTTTCTTT. Translating gives CASSEFGGDTEAFF.

The chain couples TRBV27 to TRBJ2-1; D gene uncertain. Germline loops: CDR1 MNHEY, CDR2 SMNVEV (reference sequence). Trimming took off 0 bases at V and 8 bases at J, with 8 bases between the two ends. The CDR3 length is 13 residues. The CDR3 spells CASSLSMSDEQFF. As DNA, the CDR3 is TGTGCCAGCAGTTTATCGATGTCGGATGAGCAGTTCTTC.

Ten or more counts support this clonotype. The CDR3 DNA follows: TGTGCCAGCAGCCCCGGTAGTCAGATGAACACTGAAGCTTTCTTT. This gives the protein CASSPGSQMNTEAFF. The V gene is TRBV7-2, the J gene TRBJ1-1; D uncertain. Germline V gives CDR1 SGHTA, CDR2 FQGNSA. V dropped 5 bases and J dropped 0 bases, with 13 bases sitting between them. The CDR3 consists of 15 residues.

This clonotype has a count of ten or more. The chain recombines TRBV4-3 with TRBJ1-2; 11 nucleotides match TRBD1. This CDR3 is 18 amino acids long. CDR1 is LGHNA, CDR2 YSLEER, per germline. The junction had 8 bases not matched to a gene; V was cut back by 0 bases and J by 2 bases. The CDR3 sequence: CASSQDPGQGARNYGYTF. CDR3 DNA: TGCGCCAGCAGCCAAGATCCTGGACAGGGGGCGAGGAACTATGGCTACACCTTC.

This chain uses TRBV12-3 or TRBV12-4 with TRBJ2-7; TRBD1 aligns across 8 bases. This CDR3 contains 15 residues. Trimming at V came to 2 bases and at J to 3 bases, leaving 6 bases not matched to a gene. The CDR3 protein is CASSLWGTGNYEQYF. CDR3 nucleotides: TGTGCCAGCAGTTTATGGGGGACAGGAAACTACGAGCAGTACTTC.